This is a list of T cell receptor beta chains from one sample in a study of shared clonotypes between healthy human individuals. Method: immunoSEQ multiplex PCR; TCRdb's copy keeps in-frame clones and lacks some. The sample lists about 800,000 clones, about 96% occurring once. Specimen: naive CD8+ T cells sorted from blood. Every receptor here comes from a man aged 25 to 40 in good health. CDR3s include the opening cysteine and the closing phenylalanine or tryptophan. A D gene is named only where the DNA matches it firmly. Clone size is shown for a subset of rows, as once, few, many or a class of expanded clone.

D gene: TRBD1; clone size: -; CDR3 length: 16; V gene: TRBV9; J gene: TRBJ1-3; CDR3 protein: CASSVGQGISGNTIYF; CDR3 DNA: TGTGCCAGCAGCGTAGGACAGGGGATATCTGGAAACACCATATATTTT
D gene: -; clone size: -; CDR3 length: 12; V gene: TRBV4-1; J gene: TRBJ1-4; CDR3 protein: CASSQIDEKLFF; CDR3 DNA: TGCGCCAGCAGCCAAATAGATGAAAAACTGTTTTTT
D gene: -; clone size: -; CDR3 length: 13; V gene: TRBV27; J gene: TRBJ1-5; CDR3 protein: CASSFGGDQPQHF; CDR3 DNA: TGTGCCAGCAGTTTTGGGGGTGATCAGCCCCAGCATTTT
D gene: TRBD1; clone size: -; CDR3 length: 14; V gene: TRBV5-6; J gene: TRBJ1-1; CDR3 protein: CASSPDRGDTEAFF; CDR3 DNA: TGTGCCAGCAGTCCGGACAGGGGGGACACTGAAGCTTTCTTT
D gene: -; clone size: -; CDR3 length: 14; V gene: TRBV5-1; J gene: TRBJ1-1; CDR3 protein: CASKETGSNTEAFF; CDR3 DNA: TGCGCCAGCAAGGAGACAGGATCGAACACTGAAGCTTTCTTT
D gene: -; clone size: -; CDR3 length: 14; V gene: TRBV19; J gene: TRBJ1-1; CDR3 protein: CASTFPGANTEAFF; CDR3 DNA: TGTGCCAGTACTTTCCCGGGGGCCAACACTGAAGCTTTCTTT
D gene: -; clone size: -; CDR3 length: 13; V gene: TRBV7-8; J gene: TRBJ2-1; CDR3 protein: CASTQDSLNEQFF; CDR3 DNA: TGTGCCAGCACCCAGGACTCGCTAAATGAGCAGTTCTTC
D gene: -; clone size: -; CDR3 length: 14; V gene: TRBV6-6; J gene: TRBJ2-7; CDR3 protein: CASSYSHRSYEQYF; CDR3 DNA: TGTGCCAGCAGTTACTCGCACCGTAGCTACGAGCAGTACTTC
D gene: TRBD1; clone size: -; CDR3 length: 14; V gene: TRBV6-5; J gene: TRBJ2-1; CDR3 protein: CASRDRGRYNEQFF; CDR3 DNA: TGTGCCAGCAGGGACAGGGGGAGATACAATGAGCAGTTCTTC
D gene: TRBD2; clone size: -; CDR3 length: 16; V gene: TRBV7-9; J gene: TRBJ2-7; CDR3 protein: CASSLPTSGLTYEQYF; CDR3 DNA: TGTGCCAGCAGCCTCCCGACTAGCGGGCTTACCTACGAGCAGTACTTC
D gene: -; clone size: -; CDR3 length: 14; V gene: TRBV5-1; J gene: TRBJ1-5; CDR3 protein: CASSRDIGNQPQHF; CDR3 DNA: TGCGCCAGCAGCCGAGACATCGGCAATCAGCCCCAGCATTTT
D gene: -; clone size: -; CDR3 length: 14; V gene: TRBV5-1; J gene: TRBJ2-7; CDR3 protein: CASSAQGISYEQYF; CDR3 DNA: TGCGCCAGCAGCGCCCAGGGGATCTCCTACGAGCAGTACTTC
D gene: -; clone size: -; CDR3 length: 12; V gene: TRBV28; J gene: TRBJ1-1; CDR3 protein: CASSPMNTEAFF; CDR3 DNA: TGTGCCAGCAGTCCAATGAACACTGAAGCTTTCTTT
D gene: TRBD1; clone size: -; CDR3 length: 13; V gene: TRBV10-2; J gene: TRBJ2-7; CDR3 protein: CASSVQGRYEQYF; CDR3 DNA: TGCGCCAGCAGCGTACAGGGGAGATACGAGCAGTACTTC
D gene: -; clone size: once; CDR3 length: 17; V gene: TRBV5-1; J gene: TRBJ1-2; CDR3 protein: CASSVTMEGTGRYGYTF; CDR3 DNA: TGCGCCAGCAGCGTGACAATGGAGGGCACGGGGCGCTATGGCTACACCTTC
D gene: TRBD2; clone size: -; CDR3 length: 15; V gene: TRBV6-5; J gene: TRBJ2-7; CDR3 protein: CASSWTSGGGHEQYF; CDR3 DNA: TGTGCCAGCAGTTGGACTAGCGGAGGCGGGCACGAGCAGTACTTC
D gene: -; clone size: -; CDR3 length: 15; V gene: TRBV9; J gene: TRBJ2-1; CDR3 protein: CASTPWGSSYNEQFF; CDR3 DNA: TGTGCCAGCACCCCCTGGGGGAGCTCCTACAATGAGCAGTTCTTC
D gene: -; clone size: -; CDR3 length: 14; V gene: TRBV28; J gene: TRBJ2-1; CDR3 protein: CASNRDLGWDEQFF; CDR3 DNA: TGTGCATCCAACCGGGACCTGGGGTGGGATGAGCAGTTCTTC
D gene: -; clone size: -; CDR3 length: 17; V gene: TRBV19; J gene: TRBJ1-2; CDR3 protein: CASSRKSGTPVNYGYTF; CDR3 DNA: TGTGCCAGTAGTAGAAAATCCGGGACACCCGTTAACTATGGCTACACCTTC
D gene: TRBD2; clone size: -; CDR3 length: 15; V gene: TRBV7-6; J gene: TRBJ2-7; CDR3 protein: CASSPRGSGIYEQYF; CDR3 DNA: TGTGCCAGCAGCCCCAGGGGTAGCGGGATTTACGAGCAGTACTTC
D gene: -; clone size: -; CDR3 length: 15; V gene: TRBV4-1; J gene: TRBJ2-5; CDR3 protein: CASSQVRVEGETQYF; CDR3 DNA: TGCGCCAGCAGCCAAGTGAGGGTCGAGGGAGAGACCCAGTACTTC
D gene: -; clone size: -; CDR3 length: 17; V gene: TRBV4-1; J gene: TRBJ2-5; CDR3 protein: CASSQDLSQGSFETQYF; CDR3 DNA: TGCGCCAGCAGCCAAGATTTATCCCAGGGATCCTTTGAGACCCAGTACTTC
D gene: -; clone size: -; CDR3 length: 13; V gene: TRBV27; J gene: TRBJ2-7; CDR3 protein: CASRLDSSYEQYF; CDR3 DNA: TGTGCCAGCAGACTGGACAGCTCCTACGAGCAGTACTTC
D gene: -; clone size: -; CDR3 length: 14; V gene: TRBV7-9; J gene: TRBJ2-7; CDR3 protein: CASSPIQGSYEQYF; CDR3 DNA: TGTGCCAGCAGCCCCATTCAGGGCTCCTACGAGCAGTACTTC
D gene: TRBD1; clone size: -; CDR3 length: 15; V gene: TRBV19; J gene: TRBJ1-1; CDR3 protein: CASQPRPGGRTEAFF; CDR3 DNA: TGTGCCAGTCAACCCCGTCCAGGGGGCAGGACTGAAGCTTTCTTT
D gene: TRBD1; clone size: -; CDR3 length: 13; V gene: TRBV4-1; J gene: TRBJ2-7; CDR3 protein: CASSRDSPYEQYF; CDR3 DNA: TGCGCCAGCAGCCGGGACAGCCCCTACGAGCAGTACTTC
D gene: TRBD2; clone size: -; CDR3 length: 15; V gene: TRBV6-5; J gene: TRBJ2-1; CDR3 protein: CASSPLAGSNNEQFF; CDR3 DNA: TGTGCCAGCAGCCCGCTAGCGGGTTCCAACAATGAGCAGTTCTTC
D gene: TRBD2; clone size: -; CDR3 length: 17; V gene: TRBV5-6; J gene: TRBJ2-7; CDR3 protein: CASSWGLAGGVSYEQYF; CDR3 DNA: TGTGCCAGCAGCTGGGGACTAGCGGGAGGGGTTTCCTACGAGCAGTACTTC
D gene: -; clone size: -; CDR3 length: 15; V gene: TRBV11-3; J gene: TRBJ2-1; CDR3 protein: CASSHVQDYNSEQFF; CDR3 DNA: TGTGCCAGCAGCCACGTACAGGACTACAATTCTGAGCAGTTCTTC
D gene: TRBD2; clone size: -; CDR3 length: 18; V gene: TRBV28; J gene: TRBJ2-2; CDR3 protein: CASSLEGTWREDTGELFF; CDR3 DNA: TGTGCCAGCAGTTTAGAGGGGACTTGGCGGGAGGACACCGGGGAGCTGTTTTTT
D gene: TRBD1; clone size: once; CDR3 length: 15; V gene: TRBV27; J gene: TRBJ2-3; CDR3 protein: CASRPETGVTDTQYF; CDR3 DNA: TGTGCCAGCAGGCCTGAAACAGGGGTCACAGATACGCAGTATTTT
D gene: -; clone size: -; CDR3 length: 13; V gene: TRBV2; J gene: TRBJ2-7; CDR3 protein: CASGDGPSYEQYF; CDR3 DNA: TGTGCCAGCGGAGACGGACCATCCTACGAGCAGTACTTC
D gene: TRBD1; clone size: once; CDR3 length: 14; V gene: TRBV5-6; J gene: TRBJ2-7; CDR3 protein: CASSPGTGGFEQYF; CDR3 DNA: TGTGCCAGCAGCCCCGGGACAGGGGGGTTCGAGCAGTACTTC
D gene: -; clone size: -; CDR3 length: 11; V gene: TRBV29-1; J gene: TRBJ1-3; CDR3 protein: CSGHGGNTIYF; CDR3 DNA: TGCAGCGGTCATGGCGGAAACACCATATATTTT
D gene: -; clone size: -; CDR3 length: 16; V gene: TRBV4-1; J gene: TRBJ2-5; CDR3 protein: CASSQAINRVRETQYF; CDR3 DNA: TGCGCCAGCAGCCAAGCTATTAACAGGGTTCGGGAGACCCAGTACTTC
D gene: -; clone size: few; CDR3 length: 14; V gene: TRBV6-5; J gene: TRBJ2-5; CDR3 protein: CASSPGGDQETQYF; CDR3 DNA: TGTGCCAGCAGCCCCGGAGGGGATCAAGAGACCCAGTACTTC